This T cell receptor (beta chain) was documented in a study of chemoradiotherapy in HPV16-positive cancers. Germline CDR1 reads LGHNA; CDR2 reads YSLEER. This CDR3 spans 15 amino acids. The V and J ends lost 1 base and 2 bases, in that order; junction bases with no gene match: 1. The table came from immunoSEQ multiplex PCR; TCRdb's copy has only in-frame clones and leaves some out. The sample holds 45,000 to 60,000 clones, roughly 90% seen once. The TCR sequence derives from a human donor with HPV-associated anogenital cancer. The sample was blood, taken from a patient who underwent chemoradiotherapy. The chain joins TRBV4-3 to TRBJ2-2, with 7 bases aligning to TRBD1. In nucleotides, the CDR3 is TGCGCCAGCAGCCAAGCAGGGGGTAACACCGGGGAGCTGTTTTTT. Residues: CASSQAGGNTGELFF.